Listed below are T cell receptor beta chains from one sample, sequenced in a study of T-cell reconstitution after alpha-beta-depleted transplantation in children. TCRdb independently ran MiXCR on the PCR reads; one entry per CDR3 protein. The data hold 450,000 to 550,000 distinct CDR3 sequences, with 9.5% to 12% observed a single time. Sequenced material: PBMCs, mostly from graft donor cells, taken 180 days after TCRalphabeta/CD19-depleted stem cell transplant. The source is a female patient aged 2 to 10 who had a stem cell transplant for aplastic anemia, so the T cells may come from the graft donor. The CDR3 runs from the conserved cysteine through the conserved F or W. Fields, in order: J gene, D gene, V gene, clone size, CDR3 protein, CDR3 DNA. A D gene is named only where the DNA matches it firmly. Some rows have no size entry. The others give once, few or many, or a class for an expanded clone.

J: TRBJ2-3
D: NA
V: TRBV28
size: NA
CDR3: CASSFLASETDTQYF
DNA: TGTGCCAGCAGTTTTTTAGCGAGCGAGACAGATACGCAGTATTTT

J: TRBJ1-5
D: NA
V: TRBV7-2
size: NA
CDR3: CASSLGLAENQPQHF
DNA: TGTGCCAGCAGCTTAGGATTGGCAGAGAATCAGCCCCAGCATTTT

J: TRBJ1-1
D: NA
V: TRBV4-1
size: NA
CDR3: CASSHPMDGPPEAFF
DNA: TGCGCCAGCAGCCACCCAATGGACGGGCCGCCTGAAGCTTTCTTT

J: TRBJ2-5
D: NA
V: TRBV7-2
size: few
CDR3: CASRPTLGAETQYF
DNA: TGTGCCAGCAGACCCACATTAGGGGCGGAGACCCAGTACTTC

J: TRBJ2-5
D: TRBD2
V: TRBV12-3/TRBV12-4
size: few
CDR3: CASSPLGLAGGGYEETQYF
DNA: TGTGCCAGCAGTCCCCTCGGACTAGCGGGAGGGGGATATGAAGAGACCCAGTACTTC

J: TRBJ2-5
D: TRBD2
V: TRBV29-1
size: few
CDR3: CSARPAGAETQYF
DNA: TGCAGCGCCCGACCCGCGGGAGCTGAGACCCAGTACTTC

J: TRBJ2-2
D: NA
V: TRBV18
size: NA
CDR3: CASSPPGQNTGELFF
DNA: TGTGCCAGCTCACCACCGGGACAGAACACCGGGGAGCTGTTTTTT

J: TRBJ2-3
D: TRBD2
V: TRBV12-3/TRBV12-4
size: many
CDR3: CASSPVAGGPGDTQYF
DNA: TGTGCCAGCAGTCCCGTAGCGGGAGGGCCGGGAGATACGCAGTATTTT

J: TRBJ2-1
D: NA
V: TRBV10-3
size: few
CDR3: CAISDSDWGYNEQFF
DNA: TGTGCCATCAGTGATAGTGACTGGGGATACAATGAGCAGTTCTTC

J: TRBJ2-2
D: NA
V: TRBV7-9
size: few
CDR3: CASSDNTGELFF
DNA: TGTGCCAGCAGCGATAATACCGGGGAGCTGTTTTTT

J: TRBJ1-1
D: NA
V: TRBV19
size: few
CDR3: CASSIFGTRLKAEAFF
DNA: TGTGCCAGTAGTATATTTGGGACGAGGCTTAAGGCTGAAGCTTTCTTT

J: TRBJ2-2
D: TRBD2
V: TRBV12-5
size: few
CDR3: CASCFSGTSGSSTGELFF
DNA: TGTGCTAGTTGCTTCTCCGGGACTAGCGGGAGTAGCACCGGGGAGCTGTTTTTT

J: TRBJ1-1
D: NA
V: TRBV6-5
size: NA
CDR3: CASSYSVPTNTEAFF
DNA: TGTGCCAGCAGTTACTCGGTACCTACGAACACTGAAGCTTTCTTT

J: TRBJ2-1
D: NA
V: TRBV6-5
size: NA
CDR3: CASSFVGLGIRNEQFF
DNA: TGTGCCAGCAGTTTTGTAGGTCTGGGTATTCGCAATGAGCAGTTCTTC

J: TRBJ2-2
D: TRBD2
V: TRBV9
size: NA
CDR3: CASSHSRLAGGRDTGELFF
DNA: TGTGCCAGCAGCCACTCTCGACTAGCGGGAGGCCGGGACACCGGGGAGCTGTTTTTT

J: TRBJ2-5
D: TRBD1
V: TRBV7-2
size: many
CDR3: CASSLPTTGVRETQYF
DNA: TGTGCCAGCAGCTTACCCACGACAGGGGTTAGGGAGACCCAGTACTTC

J: TRBJ2-7
D: NA
V: TRBV29-1
size: few
CDR3: CSACGPRPYEQYF
DNA: TGCAGCGCTTGCGGACCCAGACCCTACGAGCAGTACTTC

J: TRBJ2-6
D: TRBD2
V: TRBV20-1
size: NA
CDR3: CSARRLAGARVSGANVLTF
DNA: TGCAGTGCTAGAAGACTAGCGGGAGCCCGAGTCTCTGGGGCCAACGTCCTGACTTTC

J: TRBJ2-1
D: NA
V: TRBV12-5
size: NA
CDR3: CASGSGAISYNEQFF
DNA: TGTGCTAGTGGTTCGGGGGCAATCTCCTACAATGAGCAGTTCTTC

J: TRBJ2-5
D: NA
V: TRBV5-1
size: many
CDR3: CASSFQGETQYF
DNA: TGCGCCAGCAGCTTCCAGGGGGAGACCCAGTACTTC

J: TRBJ2-5
D: NA
V: TRBV25-1
size: few
CDR3: CASSVVAEETQYF
DNA: TGTGCCAGCAGTGTGGTAGCGGAAGAGACCCAGTACTTC

J: TRBJ1-2
D: NA
V: TRBV3-1
size: NA
CDR3: CASSQDWYNYGYTF
DNA: TGTGCCAGCAGCCAAGATTGGTATAACTATGGCTACACCTTC

J: TRBJ1-1
D: NA
V: TRBV12-3/TRBV12-4
size: many
CDR3: CASRPPQPGQTQTEAFF
DNA: TGTGCCAGCAGGCCTCCCCAACCGGGACAAACCCAGACTGAAGCTTTCTTT

J: TRBJ2-1
D: NA
V: TRBV29-1
size: NA
CDR3: CSVVGGYSYNEQFF
DNA: TGCAGCGTTGTTGGCGGGTATTCCTACAATGAGCAGTTCTTC

J: TRBJ2-3
D: NA
V: TRBV12-3/TRBV12-4
size: NA
CDR3: CASRFVPGTQYF
DNA: TGTGCCAGCAGGTTCGTGCCTGGTACGCAGTATTTT

J: TRBJ2-1
D: NA
V: TRBV25-1
size: NA
CDR3: CASGILDGIQFF
DNA: TGTGCCAGCGGGATCTTGGACGGGATACAGTTCTTC

J: TRBJ2-3
D: NA
V: TRBV4-3
size: NA
CDR3: CASSQDKGADTQYF
DNA: TGCGCCAGCAGCCAAGATAAGGGCGCAGATACGCAGTATTTT

J: TRBJ2-7
D: TRBD2
V: TRBV2
size: few
CDR3: CAGVGLAGYEQYF
DNA: TGTGCCGGAGTAGGACTAGCGGGATACGAGCAGTACTTC

J: TRBJ2-5
D: NA
V: TRBV24-1
size: NA
CDR3: CATSDWGEVRETQYF
DNA: TGTGCCACCAGTGACTGGGGAGAGGTACGGGAGACCCAGTACTTC

J: TRBJ2-2
D: NA
V: TRBV11-2
size: NA
CDR3: CASSPHWTKAYTGELFF
DNA: TGTGCCAGCAGCCCCCATTGGACAAAGGCATACACCGGGGAGCTGTTTTTT

J: TRBJ1-1
D: TRBD1
V: TRBV19
size: NA
CDR3: CASSIAGTGEAFF
DNA: TGTGCCAGTAGTATAGCCGGGACAGGGGAAGCTTTCTTT

J: TRBJ1-5
D: NA
V: TRBV27
size: NA
CDR3: CASSLVGMGAGNQPQHF
DNA: TGTGCCAGCAGTTTAGTCGGTATGGGGGCGGGCAATCAGCCCCAGCATTTT

J: TRBJ2-6
D: NA
V: TRBV28
size: few
CDR3: CASSLRGLPGANVLTF
DNA: TGTGCCAGCAGCCTCAGAGGTCTACCTGGGGCCAACGTCCTGACTTTC

J: TRBJ1-1
D: NA
V: TRBV10-3
size: few
CDR3: CAIRARGVEDTEAFF
DNA: TGTGCCATCAGGGCGCGAGGGGTTGAGGACACTGAAGCTTTCTTT

J: TRBJ2-1
D: TRBD2
V: TRBV28
size: few
CDR3: CASTRPGTSGWDEQFF
DNA: TGTGCCAGCACCCGACCCGGGACTAGCGGGTGGGATGAGCAGTTCTTC